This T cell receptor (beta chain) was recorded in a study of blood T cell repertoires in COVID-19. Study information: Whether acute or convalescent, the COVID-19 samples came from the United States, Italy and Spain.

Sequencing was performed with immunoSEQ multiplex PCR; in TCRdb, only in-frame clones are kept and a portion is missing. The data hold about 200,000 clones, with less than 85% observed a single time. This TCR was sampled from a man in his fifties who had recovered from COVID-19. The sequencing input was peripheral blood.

As DNA, the CDR3 is TGTGCCAGCAGCATCGATCTCCAGGACATTCAGTACTTC. This gives the protein CASSIDLQDIQYF. The chain links TRBV7-3 to TRBJ2-4; D gene unclear. Germline V CDR1 and CDR2: SGHTA, FQGTGA. CDR3 length: 13 amino acids. The germline V and J ends were trimmed by 5 bases and 8 bases, with 13 bases remaining between them.